This T cell receptor (beta chain) originates from a study of blood T cell repertoires in COVID-19. The wider study: Some COVID-19 samples were acute and others convalescent; all came from the United States, Italy and Spain. Nucleic acid was either cDNA or gDNA, and it came from T cells, B-cell-depleted T cells, or PBMCs.

In the source study's methods: Cell counts per sample came from amplifying reference gene primers. The data were produced by immunoSEQ multiplex PCR, yet TCRdb's version contains in-frame clones alone and is incomplete. The V and J calls and clone size were taken over from that table, and D and trimming were inferred from the DNA. Among under 80,000 clones, roughly 83% were seen once, and the ten largest hold roughly 5.7%. The CDR3 has 14 residues. The V and J ends lost 5 bases and 2 bases respectively, with 10 bases between them. CDR1 and CDR2 (germline): SEHNR, FQNEAQ (reference sequence). Sequenced input: peripheral blood. The TCR originated in an older woman with acute or convalescent COVID-19. This chain links TRBV7-9 with TRBJ1-3, with D hard to call. The DNA for the CDR3 is TGTGCCAGCAGCGCCTCGGGGACTGGAAACACCATATATTTT. It encodes CASSASGTGNTIYF.